A selection of T cell receptor beta chains follows, all from one sample in a study of response to subunit inactivated influenza vaccine. TCRdb re-called the RT-PCR reads through MiXCR, storing one row per CDR3 protein. The table shows some 570,000 distinct CDR3 sequences, with approximately 10% occurring only once. The sample was also linked to a second study, of T cells expressing NK-cell markers.

This sample comprised PBMCs from blood, obtained on the day of vaccination. The receptors were gathered from a man in his fifties who received an inactivated influenza vaccine. Each CDR3 is given with its conserved first and last residue. The D gene is left open where the match is weak. Part of the rows lack a size; the others show once, few, many or a class for expanded clones.

V: TRBV20-1
size: -
J: TRBJ2-7
D: -
DNA: TGCAGTGCTAGAGATCCGATGCGGGGCCTCTCCTACGAGCAGTACTTC
CDR3: CSARDPMRGLSYEQYF

V: TRBV18
size: few
J: TRBJ2-3
D: TRBD2
DNA: TGTGCCAGCTCACAACGGACTAGTAGGGATACGCAGTATTTT
CDR3: CASSQRTSRDTQYF

V: TRBV28
size: few
J: TRBJ1-4
D: TRBD1
DNA: TGTGCCAGCAGTGTAACCGGGACAGGTGATGAAAAACTGTTTTTT
CDR3: CASSVTGTGDEKLFF

V: TRBV4-2
size: -
J: TRBJ2-5
D: TRBD2
DNA: TGTGCCAGCAGCCAAGACCATTTGGCGGGAGAAGAGACCCAGTACTTC
CDR3: CASSQDHLAGEETQYF

V: TRBV7-3
size: -
J: TRBJ2-1
D: TRBD1
DNA: TGTGCCAGCAGCCGGGATGGGACAGGGTATGAGCAGTTCTTC
CDR3: CASSRDGTGYEQFF

V: TRBV5-1
size: -
J: TRBJ1-1
D: -
DNA: TGCGCCAGCACAGAGACAGGAATGAACACTGAAGCTTTCTTT
CDR3: CASTETGMNTEAFF

V: TRBV24-1
size: -
J: TRBJ2-1
D: -
DNA: TGTGCCACCAGTGATGGAGGAAGCTCCTACAATGAGCAGTTCTTC
CDR3: CATSDGGSSYNEQFF

V: TRBV29-1
size: -
J: TRBJ1-1
D: TRBD1
DNA: TGCAGCGTTGGGACTTCCGGACAGGCTAACACTGAAGCTTTCTTT
CDR3: CSVGTSGQANTEAFF

V: TRBV6-5
size: few
J: TRBJ2-3
D: TRBD2
DNA: TGTGCCAGCAGTTACAGCCTAGCGGGAGGGAACACAGATACGCAGTATTTT
CDR3: CASSYSLAGGNTDTQYF

V: TRBV4-1
size: -
J: TRBJ2-4
D: TRBD1
DNA: TGCGCCAGCAGCCACCTGGCCGGGACAGTGAGGAACATTCAGTACTTC
CDR3: CASSHLAGTVRNIQYF

V: TRBV29-1
size: -
J: TRBJ2-7
D: TRBD2
DNA: TGCAGCGTTGAAGATTGGCTAGCGGGATCTGTCGAGCAGTACTTC
CDR3: CSVEDWLAGSVEQYF

V: TRBV5-1
size: -
J: TRBJ2-1
D: -
DNA: TGCGCCAGCAGCCCAATGGCGAGCGGGTCCTACAATGAGCAGTTCTTC
CDR3: CASSPMASGSYNEQFF

V: TRBV28
size: -
J: TRBJ2-1
D: TRBD2
DNA: TGTGCCACTACCCCTAGCGGACCGTACAATGAGCAGTTCTTC
CDR3: CATTPSGPYNEQFF